This TCR beta chain was identified in a study of T cells in Graves' hyperthyroidism and ophthalmopathy. Study-level results: Stable hyperthyroidism was told apart from ophthalmopathy by a model built on 13 V-J features. Most clonotypes expanded in the thyroid (above 0.001) were also present in blood.

Diagnoses were established using clinical symptoms, serum thyroxine and TRAb, thyroid ultrasound and orbital computed tomography. Concerning this clonotype: No antigen is known for it.

TCR beta CDR3 regions were amplified from RNA transcripts. The study used the HTBI primer set for a first-round RT-PCR of the TCR CDR3. TCRdb analysed the multiplex PCR reads with MiXCR anew, one entry per CDR3 protein. The table has 350,000 to 400,000 distinct CDR3 sequences, about 18% seen once. This TCR was sampled from a man younger than 35 with Graves' ophthalmopathy. Sequencing input: blood.

CDR3 coding DNA: TGTGCCAGCAGGGCAGGGGGTATGGGCAATCAGCCCCAGCATTTT. This sequence encodes CASRAGGMGNQPQHF. The J gene is TRBJ1-5, the V gene TRBV6-1; TRBD1 matches 7 bases. Looked up from germline, CDR1 is MNHNS and CDR2 is SASEGT. CDR3 size: 15 residues. V trimming: 6 bases; J trimming: 2 bases; junction bases outside the gene matches: 7.